This T cell receptor (beta chain) was obtained from a study of shared clonotypes between healthy human individuals. Background on the study: Researchers assigned three CD4 naive, three CD4 memory, two CD8 naive and one CD8 memory plate to each donor.

It was CD45RO-negative cells, positively selected for CCR7, that made up naive CD8 cells, with terminally differentiated effector memory CD45RA+ cells excluded. This CDR3 region has 15 residues. V was pared by 1 base and J by 4 bases, with 11 bases between. Germline V CDR1 and CDR2: MDHEN, SYDVKM. Study-wide results and limits: Large sequencing depth failed to make sorted-subset sequencing complete, rarefaction showed. Relative to their counterparts shared across all four donors, non-shared clonotypes exhibited diminished generation probabilities. Naive CD4 clonotypes were shared across several donors at 4.5% to 6%.

Points on this clone: What it binds is not known.

TCRdb keeps only in-frame clones here, not all; method: immunoSEQ multiplex PCR. Of around 2.1 million clones detected, more than 85% appear once; the ten largest clones hold about 1.8%. The chain combines TRBV28 with TRBJ1-3; weak D call: TRBD1 (5 bases). This TCR came from a young man in good health. Some clones in this sample may be carry-over from other donors' samples. The sample consisted of naive CD8+ T cells from PBMCs. CDR3 coding DNA: TGTGCCAGCAGTTTATTTGGGGGGTCGGGAAACACCATATATTTT. Protein: CASSLFGGSGNTIYF. The entire variable domain, with the rest obtained from reference TRBV28 and TRBJ1-3, is as follows: DVKVTQSSRYLVKRTGEKVFLECVQDMDHENMFWYRQDPGLGLRLIYFSYDVKMKEKGDIPEGYSVSREKKERFSLILESASTNQTSMYLCASSLFGGSGNTIYFGEGSWLTVV.